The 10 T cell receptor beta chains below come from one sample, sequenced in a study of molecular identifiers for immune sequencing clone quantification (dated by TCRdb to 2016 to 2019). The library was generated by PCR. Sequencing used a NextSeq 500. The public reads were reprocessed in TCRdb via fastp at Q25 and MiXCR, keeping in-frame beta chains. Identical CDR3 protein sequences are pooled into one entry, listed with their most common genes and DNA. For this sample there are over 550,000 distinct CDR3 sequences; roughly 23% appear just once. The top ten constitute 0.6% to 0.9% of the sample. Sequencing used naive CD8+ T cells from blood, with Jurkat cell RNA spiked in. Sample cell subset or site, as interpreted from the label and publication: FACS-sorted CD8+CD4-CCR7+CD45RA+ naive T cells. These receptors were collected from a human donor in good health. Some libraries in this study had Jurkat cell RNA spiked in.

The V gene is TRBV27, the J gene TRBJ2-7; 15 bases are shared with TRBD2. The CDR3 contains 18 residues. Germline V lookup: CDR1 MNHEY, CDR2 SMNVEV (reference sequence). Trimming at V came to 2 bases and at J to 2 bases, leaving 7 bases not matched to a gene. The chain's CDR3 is CASSLNGLAGGFTYEQYF. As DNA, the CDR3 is TGTGCCAGCAGTTTAAATGGACTAGCGGGAGGGTTTACCTACGAGCAGTACTTC.

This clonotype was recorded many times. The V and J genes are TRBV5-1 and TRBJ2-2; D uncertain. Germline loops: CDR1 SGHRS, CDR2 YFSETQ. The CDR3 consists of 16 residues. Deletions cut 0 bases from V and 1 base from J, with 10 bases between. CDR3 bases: TGCGCCAGCAGCTTGGTCGCAGAGGAGAACACCGGGGAGCTGTTTTTT. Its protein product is CASSLVAEENTGELFF.

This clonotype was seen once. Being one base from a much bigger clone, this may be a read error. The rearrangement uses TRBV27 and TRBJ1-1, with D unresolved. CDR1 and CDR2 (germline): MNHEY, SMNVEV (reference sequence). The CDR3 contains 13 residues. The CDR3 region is CASSLQANIEAFF. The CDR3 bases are TGTGCCAGCAGTTTGCAGGCGAACATTGAAGCTTTCTTT.

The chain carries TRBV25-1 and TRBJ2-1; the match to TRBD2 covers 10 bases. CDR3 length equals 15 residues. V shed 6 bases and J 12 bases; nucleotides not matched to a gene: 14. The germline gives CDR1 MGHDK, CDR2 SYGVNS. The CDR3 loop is CASSLPSGSRDGQFF. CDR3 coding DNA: TGTGCCAGCAGCCTCCCTAGCGGGAGTAGGGATGGGCAGTTCTTC.

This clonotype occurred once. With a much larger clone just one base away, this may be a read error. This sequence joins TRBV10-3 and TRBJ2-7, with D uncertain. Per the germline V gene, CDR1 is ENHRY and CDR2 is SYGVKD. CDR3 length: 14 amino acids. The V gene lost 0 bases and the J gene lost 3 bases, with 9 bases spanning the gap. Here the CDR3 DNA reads TGTGCCATCAGTGAGTCACGGTTGGGCTACGAGCAGTACTTC. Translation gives CAISESRLGYEQYF.

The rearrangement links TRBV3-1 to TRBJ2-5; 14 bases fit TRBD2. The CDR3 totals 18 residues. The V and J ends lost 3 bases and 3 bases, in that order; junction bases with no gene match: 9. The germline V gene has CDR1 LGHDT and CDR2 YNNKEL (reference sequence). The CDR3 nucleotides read TGTGCCAGCAGCCAGGGAGGACTAGCGGGGGGCGAGAAAGAGACCCAGTACTTC. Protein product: CASSQGGLAGGEKETQYF.

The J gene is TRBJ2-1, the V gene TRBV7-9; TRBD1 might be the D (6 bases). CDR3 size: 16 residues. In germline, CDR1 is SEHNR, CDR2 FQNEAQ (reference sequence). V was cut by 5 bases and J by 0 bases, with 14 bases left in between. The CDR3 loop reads CASSPPQGNSYNEQFF. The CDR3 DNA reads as TGTGCCAGCAGCCCCCCGCAGGGGAACTCCTACAATGAGCAGTTCTTC.

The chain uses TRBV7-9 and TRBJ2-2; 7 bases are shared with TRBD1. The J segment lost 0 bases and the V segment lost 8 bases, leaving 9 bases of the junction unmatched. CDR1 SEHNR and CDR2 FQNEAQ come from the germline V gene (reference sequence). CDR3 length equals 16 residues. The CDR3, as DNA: TGTGCCAGCCCGCATGGTGACAGGGCGAACACCGGGGAGCTGTTTTTT. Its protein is CASPHGDRANTGELFF.

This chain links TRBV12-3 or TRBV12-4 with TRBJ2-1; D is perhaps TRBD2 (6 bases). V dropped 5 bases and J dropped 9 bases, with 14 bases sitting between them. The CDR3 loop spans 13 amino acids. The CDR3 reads CASSLLKEGEQFF. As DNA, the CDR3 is TGTGCCAGCAGTCTTCTGAAGGAGGGTGAGCAGTTCTTC.

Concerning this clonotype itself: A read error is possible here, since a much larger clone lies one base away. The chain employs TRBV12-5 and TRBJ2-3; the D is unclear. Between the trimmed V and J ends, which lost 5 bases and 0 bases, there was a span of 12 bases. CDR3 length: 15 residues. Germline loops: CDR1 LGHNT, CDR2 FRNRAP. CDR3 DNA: TGTGCTAGTGGTGCCACAACTACTAGCACAGATACGCAGTATTTT. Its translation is CASGATTTSTDTQYF.